The 13 T cell receptor beta chains given below trace back to one sample, sequenced in a study of CD8 T cells in ankylosing spondylitis (dated by TCRdb to about 2017). The library came from 5' RACE. Sequenced on an Illumina HiSeq 2500. TCRdb reprocessed the public reads (quality trimming at Q25 with fastp, clone calling with MiXCR) and kept in-frame beta chains. A single entry per CDR3 protein holds the most common genes and DNA from its merged rows. Recorded for this sample are 290,000 or so distinct CDR3 sequences; less than 25% of them occurred a single time. The top ten clonotypes cover about 3.7% of the sample. Sequencing used blood, either unsorted or a sorted T cell fraction (not recorded which). The receptors were sampled from a female donor with ankylosing spondylitis or in good health (not recorded which).

A few counts support this clonotype. The chain employs TRBV4-3 and TRBJ1-4; 9 bases align to TRBD1. Trimming at V came to 4 bases and at J to 9 bases, leaving 6 bases not matched to a gene. The CDR3 is made up of 14 amino acids. Germline V gene lookup returns CDR1 LGHNA and CDR2 YSLEER. As DNA, the CDR3 is TGCGCCAGCAGCCCCGGGACAGGGTCGAAAAAACTGTTTTTT. The encoded protein is CASSPGTGSKKLFF.

This clonotype was seen a few times. This rearrangement joins TRBV20-1 to TRBJ2-1; 8 bases are shared with TRBD2. The CDR3 is made up of 12 amino acids. Germline CDR1 is DFQATT and CDR2 is SNEGSKA (reference sequence). Trimming at V came to 3 bases and at J to 8 bases, leaving 3 bases not matched to a gene. The CDR3: CSASGRADEQFF. Written as DNA, the CDR3 is TGCAGTGCTAGCGGGAGGGCGGATGAGCAGTTCTTC.

This chain joins TRBV6-5 and TRBJ1-6; D may be TRBD1 (5 bases). Trimming removed 0 bases at V and 9 bases at J, with 18 bases between. There are 17 residues in the CDR3. Germline-derived CDR1 and CDR2 are MNHEY and SVGAGI. The CDR3: CASSYSIRGSILSPLHF. CDR3 in DNA: TGTGCCAGCAGTTACTCGATTAGGGGAAGCATACTTTCACCCCTCCACTTT.

This clonotype was detected many times. The V call is TRBV6-2 or TRBV6-3, the J call TRBJ2-2; 7 nucleotides agree with TRBD2. The CDR3 length is 16 residues. V gave up 2 bases and J gave up 3 bases; unmatched junction bases: 6. The germline V gene has CDR1 MNHEY and CDR2 SVGEGT. This CDR3 is CASSYISSGYTGELFF. CDR3 coding DNA: TGTGCCAGCAGTTACATCTCTAGCGGATACACCGGGGAGCTGTTTTTT.

J is TRBJ2-1 and V is TRBV29-1; the match to TRBD2 covers 7 bases. The CDR3 is made up of 13 amino acids. Germline V gives CDR1 SQVTM, CDR2 ANQGSEA. The trim removed 7 bases at V and 5 bases at J, leaving 8 bases unmatched. This chain's CDR3 is CSGGGEYHNEQFF. CDR3 in DNA: TGCAGCGGGGGGGGGGAGTACCACAATGAGCAGTTCTTC.

J is TRBJ2-7 and V is TRBV18; D assignment may be TRBD1 or TRBD2 (6 bases each). Germline loops: CDR1 KGHSH, CDR2 LQKENI. The V and J ends lost 1 base and 5 bases respectively, with 9 bases between them. The CDR3 spans 13 residues. The CDR3 coding sequence is TGTGCCAGCTCACCACGGGGGGCGGACGAGCAGTACTTC. This translates into CASSPRGADEQYF.

The chain uses TRBV2 and TRBJ2-5; D may be TRBD2 (7 bases). CDR1 and CDR2 (germline): SNHLY, FYNNEI. Trimming removed 8 bases from V and 10 bases from J, with 26 bases in between. CDR3 size: 15 residues. This CDR3 is CASLPRAGAGGDQYF. In DNA form, the CDR3 reads TGTGCCAGCCTCCCCCGTGCGGGGGCCGGCGGGGACCAGTACTTC.

The chain couples TRBV4-3 to TRBJ2-7; 8 bases align to TRBD1. Germline assignment: CDR1 LGHNA and CDR2 YSLEER. V lost 1 base and J lost 1; bases outside the gene matches: 3. This CDR3 has 15 amino acids. CDR3 region: CASSQGQGLSYEQYF. The CDR3 DNA reads as TGCGCCAGCAGCCAAGGACAGGGGTTATCCTACGAGCAGTACTTC.

A few counts support this clonotype. This chain links TRBV20-1 with TRBJ2-7, with 7 bases matching TRBD1. Germline V gives CDR1 DFQATT, CDR2 SNEGSKA (reference sequence). J was trimmed by 2 bases and V by 6 bases; bases with no gene match: 7. The CDR3 is made up of 13 amino acids. CDR3 loop: CSARQGGPYEQYF. CDR3 bases: TGCAGTGCCCGACAGGGCGGCCCCTACGAGCAGTACTTC.

This clonotype was recorded a few times. The chain joins TRBV6-2 or TRBV6-3 to TRBJ1-5, with D maybe TRBD1 (5 bases). Trimming shortened V by 8 bases and J by 5 bases, and 13 bases separated the two germline ends. Germline values: CDR1 MNHEY, CDR2 SVGEGT. The CDR3 sequence is 13 residues long. The CDR3 DNA follows: TGTGCCAGCCATGACAGTTCCGATCAGCCCCAGCATTTT. It yields the protein CASHDSSDQPQHF.

A few counts support this clonotype. The V gene is TRBV3-1, the J gene TRBJ2-1, with TRBD2 matching over 7 bases. The CDR3 extends over 13 amino acids. The V gene's germline CDR1 is LGHDT and CDR2 YNNKEL (reference sequence). V dropped 8 bases and J dropped 10; count of bases not matched to a gene: 11. CDR3 in amino acids: CASRGAGVTEQFF. The CDR3 nucleotides are TGTGCCAGCCGCGGGGCGGGAGTGACCGAGCAGTTCTTC.

This clonotype was seen only a few times. The V gene is TRBV20-1, the J gene TRBJ2-1; 12 nucleotides agree with TRBD2. CDR1 is DFQATT and CDR2 is SNEGSKA in the germline V gene (reference sequence). The CDR3 has 13 amino acids. V lost 8 bases, J lost 12 bases, and 11 bases stayed unmatched. The CDR3 is CSSTTSGRSGQFF. CDR3 nucleotides: TGCAGTTCGACGACTAGCGGGAGAAGCGGGCAGTTCTTC.

This clonotype came up a few times. J is TRBJ2-1 and V is TRBV5-6, with TRBD2 matching over 12 bases. Germline trimming cut 4 bases from V and 6 bases from J; bases unmatched to any gene: 8. The CDR3 consists of 16 residues. Germline CDR1 and CDR2: SGHDT and YYEEEE. This CDR3 is CASSPISSGRVNEQFF. The CDR3 DNA reads as TGTGCCAGCAGCCCGATTTCTAGCGGGAGGGTCAATGAGCAGTTCTTC. The entire variable domain, with the rest obtained from reference TRBV5-6 and TRBJ2-1, is as follows: DAGVTQSPTHLIKTRGQQVTLRCSPKSGHDTVSWYQQALGQGPQFIFQYYEEEERQRGNFPDRFSGHQFPNYSSELNVNALLLGDSALYLCASSPISSGRVNEQFFGPGTRLTVL.